Listed below are T cell receptor beta chains from one sample, sequenced in a study of CD8 T cells in Susac syndrome. TCRdb redid the calling of the immunoSEQ multiplex PCR reads with MiXCR, one entry per CDR3 protein. The table has under 150,000 distinct CDR3 sequences, under 95% seen once. The sample consisted of CD8+ T cells from PBMCs. The receptors were sampled from a human donor with multiple sclerosis. CDR3s include the opening cysteine and the closing phenylalanine or tryptophan. D genes are given only for firm matches. The listing skips clone size in some rows; elsewhere it reads once, few, many or a size class.

d_call j_call v_call clone_size cdr3_nt cdr3_aa
NA TRBJ1-4 TRBV29-1 NA TGCAGCGCTGTGGGGTCGGCTAATGAAAAACTGTTTTTT CSAVGSANEKLFF
TRBD1 TRBJ2-7 TRBV12-3/TRBV12-4 NA TGTGCCAGCAGCTCGATTTTGTCGGACAGGGGCCACGAGCAGTACTTC CASSSILSDRGHEQYF
NA TRBJ1-1 TRBV29-1 NA TGCAGCGTTGAGTCTGACTCCCAAACTGAAGCTTTCTTT CSVESDSQTEAFF
NA TRBJ1-5 TRBV6-1 NA TGTGCCAGCAGTGACCCGCCTGGGGGTAGCAATCAGCCCCAGCATTTT CASSDPPGGSNQPQHF
NA TRBJ2-3 TRBV28 NA TGTGCCAGCAGTTTAATATCGGAGGGCACAGATACGCAGTATTTT CASSLISEGTDTQYF
NA TRBJ2-5 TRBV5-1 NA TGCGCCAGCAGCTTGGCTAGAGCGGAGACCCAGTACTTC CASSLARAETQYF
TRBD2 TRBJ2-7 TRBV27 NA TGTGCCAGCAGTGGGGAGCGGGAAACCTACGAGCAGTACTTC CASSGERETYEQYF
NA TRBJ2-3 TRBV27 NA TGTGCCAGCAGTTTAACCGACGTCGTCTCAGATACGCAGTATTTT CASSLTDVVSDTQYF
TRBD1 TRBJ1-2 TRBV13 NA TGTGCCAGCAGCTCTACGACAGGGGAATGGCATGGCTACACCTTC CASSSTTGEWHGYTF
TRBD2 TRBJ2-7 TRBV19 NA TGTGCCAGTAGTGACGGGACTAGCGGCTACGAGCAGTACTTC CASSDGTSGYEQYF
NA TRBJ1-5 TRBV27 NA TGTGCCAGCGGGACGGGACATAGCAATCAGCCCCAGCATTTT CASGTGHSNQPQHF
NA TRBJ1-2 TRBV28 NA TGTGCCAGCAGTCGAACAGGGACCTCCGATGGCTACACCTTC CASSRTGTSDGYTF
NA TRBJ2-1 TRBV27 NA TGTGCCAGCAGCCCACCCCTAGCAGCCTACAATGAGCAGTTCTTC CASSPPLAAYNEQFF
NA TRBJ2-5 TRBV15 NA TGTGCCACCAGCGCGTCTGTCATCCAGTACTTC CATSASVIQYF
NA TRBJ1-2 TRBV25-1 NA TGTGCCAGCAGTGGCAGAGTTTATGGCTACACCTTC CASSGRVYGYTF
NA TRBJ2-5 TRBV4-3 NA TGCGCCAGCAGCCATTCTTGGATGGAGAGTCGCGAGACCCAGTACTTC CASSHSWMESRETQYF
NA TRBJ2-5 TRBV6-8 NA TGTGCCAGCAGGCAAGCGGTGGGGGAGACCCAGTACTTC CASRQAVGETQYF
NA TRBJ1-4 TRBV20-1 once TGCAGTGCCGAAGAAGGGGATAATGAAAAACTGTTTTTT CSAEEGDNEKLFF
NA TRBJ1-1 TRBV27 NA TGTGCCAGCAGTCTATCGATCCCGTTGGGGGGTCATGAAGCTTTCTTT CASSLSIPLGGHEAFF
TRBD1 TRBJ2-7 TRBV4-3 NA TGCGCCAGCAGCCAAGATATAACAGGGGTGTACTCCTACGAGCAGTACTTC CASSQDITGVYSYEQYF
NA TRBJ2-7 TRBV2 once TGTGCCAGCAGCCTAGGTCGCGCAGGGGCCCACGAGCAGTACTTC CASSLGRAGAHEQYF
NA TRBJ1-1 TRBV27 NA TGTGCCAGCAGTTCGGACATTTACACTGAAGCTTTCTTT CASSSDIYTEAFF
TRBD1 TRBJ1-1 TRBV5-1 NA TGCGCCAGCAGCGTACGAGGGGGACAGGGCACTGAAGCTTTCTTT CASSVRGGQGTEAFF
TRBD2 TRBJ2-2 TRBV29-1 once TGCAGCACGGGGGGACCGAACACCGGGGAGCTGTTTTTT CSTGGPNTGELFF
NA TRBJ2-1 TRBV5-1 few TGCGCCAGCAGTAGCGACAGTTCTAAGTTCTTC CASSSDSSKFF
NA TRBJ2-1 TRBV7-9 NA TGTGCCAGCAGCACCACGGACAGTTACAATGAGCAGTTCTTC CASSTTDSYNEQFF
TRBD1 TRBJ1-1 TRBV30 NA TGTGCCTGGAGTCCAGGGGGAGTACCTGAAGCTTTCTTT CAWSPGGVPEAFF
TRBD2 TRBJ2-1 TRBV3-1 NA TGTGCCAGCAGCCAAGTGGGGGGGATCGAGCAGTTCTTC CASSQVGGIEQFF
NA TRBJ2-5 TRBV11-2 NA TGTGCCAGCAGCTTAAGCGAAGGGGGAGGCGAGACCCAGTACTTC CASSLSEGGGETQYF
NA TRBJ1-1 TRBV7-9 NA TGTGCCAGCAGCTTAGGTAGCCAAGCTTTCTTT CASSLGSQAFF
NA TRBJ2-1 TRBV27 NA TGTGCCAGCAGTTTGGCCAGGGGGGATGAGCAGTTCTTC CASSLARGDEQFF
TRBD1 TRBJ2-1 TRBV23-1 NA TGCGCCAGCAGCCCCACAGGGGGAAGCGAGTTCTTC CASSPTGGSEFF
NA TRBJ2-1 TRBV2 once TGTGCCAGCAGTGAAAAGTATTTGGAGCCTGAGCAGTTCTTC CASSEKYLEPEQFF
TRBD1 TRBJ1-5 TRBV20-1 NA TGCAGTACACAGGGGGCGCATCAGCCCCAGCATTTT CSTQGAHQPQHF
TRBD2 TRBJ2-1 TRBV4-3 NA TGCGCCAGCAGCGGTAGCGGGAGGGAACCCTACAATGAGCAGTTCTTC CASSGSGREPYNEQFF
TRBD2 TRBJ2-3 TRBV20-1 NA TGCAGTGCTAGAGATCTAGCGGGAGGGACAGATACGCAGTATTTT CSARDLAGGTDTQYF
TRBD2 TRBJ2-1 TRBV12-3/TRBV12-4 NA TGTGCCAGCAGTTTAGGGGGTACTGGGACTAGCTCTTTCTTC CASSLGGTGTSSFF
TRBD1 TRBJ2-7 TRBV19 NA TGTGCCAGCGATTACGGGACAGGCTACGAGCAGTACTTC CASDYGTGYEQYF
NA TRBJ2-1 TRBV19 NA TGTGCCAGTAGTATAGATCCTGGGATTGATGAGCAGTTCTTC CASSIDPGIDEQFF
NA TRBJ2-1 TRBV7-6 NA TGTGCCAGCAGCTTAGCCCCCAGGGGAGAGCAGTTCTTC CASSLAPRGEQFF
NA TRBJ2-7 TRBV5-4 NA TGTGCCAGCAGCTTGGAATTTTCCACCTACGAGCAGTACTTC CASSLEFSTYEQYF
NA TRBJ2-5 TRBV12-3/TRBV12-4 NA TGTGCCAGCAGTTTATTGCCACAAGAGACCCAGTACTTC CASSLLPQETQYF